The sample holds one count of the clone carrying this T cell receptor (beta chain). V shed 3 bases, J shed 0 bases, and the junction held 9 bases outside the gene matches. The CDR3 extends over 17 amino acids. Germline V gives CDR1 SGDLS, CDR2 YYNGEE. This entry belongs to a study of radiation and T cells in renal cell carcinoma. The repertoire was sequenced with immunoSEQ multiplex PCR; TCRdb's copy has only in-frame clones and lacks some. This table has roughly 78,000 clones, over 80% appearing once. Time point in this sample: blood 2 weeks post-SBRT. Treatment denoted: 15 Gy SBRT to primary tumor, nephrectomy 4 weeks later. The tumor was a clear cell renal cell carcinoma.

The starting material was blood, obtained from a patient whose treatment included radiotherapy and nephrectomy. The chain links TRBV9 to TRBJ2-3; 8 bases line up with TRBD2. This TCR derives from a man aged 60 to 69 with renal cell carcinoma. The CDR3 loop is CASSATQGGRSTDTQYF. DNA for the CDR3: TGTGCCAGCAGCGCCACCCAGGGCGGGAGGAGCACAGATACGCAGTATTTT.